This T cell receptor beta chain appears in the sequencing data of a study of T cells after yellow fever vaccination. MiXCR, applied by TCRdb to the 5' RACE reads, yields one record per CDR3 protein. The sample lists hundreds of thousands of distinct CDR3 sequences, roughly 20% occurring once. The CDR3 runs to 14 residues. Germline V gives CDR1 DFQATT, CDR2 SNEGSKA (reference sequence). V was pared by 6 bases and J by 2 bases, with 11 bases between. The chain joins TRBV20-1 to TRBJ2-6; D unclear. This receptor was taken from a man between 18 and 29 years old who received the YFV17D yellow fever vaccine. The sample in question was PBMCs, obtained before the yellow fever booster vaccination. CDR3 nucleotide sequence: TGCAGTGCATCAGGCCAGACTGGGGCCAACGTCCTGACTTTC. Its translation: CSASGQTGANVLTF.